A selection of T cell receptor beta chains follows, all from one sample in a study of shared clonotypes between healthy human individuals. The method was immunoSEQ multiplex PCR; TCRdb's version includes in-frame clones alone and lacks a portion of them. The data hold about 990,000 clones, with about 80% observed a single time. Sequenced input: memory CD4+ T cells from PBMCs. The receptors here all came from a man aged 18 to 30 in good health. Some clones in this sample may be carry-over from other donors' samples. Both conserved end residues are part of each CDR3. Fields, in order: D gene, clone size, V gene, J gene, CDR3 protein, CDR3 DNA. The D gene is left open where the match is weak. Size values are once, few and many counts, or a class for expanded clones, and some rows have none.

>NA|few|TRBV28|TRBJ1-4
CASSFILGLLGGQMELFF
TGTGCCAGCAGTTTTATACTCGGCCTCTTGGGCGGGCAGATGGAACTGTTTTTT
>NA|few|TRBV20-1|TRBJ1-5
CSAGSQPQHF
TGCAGTGCTGGGAGTCAGCCCCAGCATTTT
>TRBD1|NA|TRBV19|TRBJ2-4
CASSKQGTDNIQYF
TGTGCCAGTAGTAAACAGGGGACGGATAACATTCAGTACTTC
>TRBD2|NA|TRBV28|TRBJ2-2
CASSLLPPGLAGGQRAGELFF
TGTGCCAGCAGTTTATTGCCCCCTGGACTAGCGGGAGGACAAAGGGCCGGGGAGCTGTTTTTT
>TRBD2|NA|TRBV7-2|TRBJ2-1
CASSPGLANNEQFF
TGTGCCAGCAGCCCCGGACTAGCGAACAATGAGCAGTTCTTC
>TRBD1|NA|TRBV27|TRBJ1-5
CASKQGKDQPQHF
TGTGCCAGCAAACAGGGGAAGGATCAGCCCCAGCATTTT
>NA|few|TRBV5-1|TRBJ2-2
CATHRGRDTGELFF
TGCGCCACCCATCGAGGGCGAGACACCGGGGAGCTGTTTTTT
>NA|NA|TRBV11-2|TRBJ1-1
CASSLTGITEAFF
TGTGCCAGCAGCTTAACAGGGATAACTGAAGCTTTCTTT
>NA|NA|TRBV2|TRBJ2-3
CASSSRRAEGTQYF
TGTGCCAGCAGTTCCCGCCGAGCTGAGGGAACGCAGTATTTT
>NA|NA|TRBV6-5|TRBJ2-5
CASSPPGTQRTQYF
TGTGCCAGCAGTCCCCCCGGGACCCAAAGGACCCAGTACTTC
>TRBD1|NA|TRBV29-1|TRBJ1-2
CSVDGWTGGGYTF
TGCAGCGTTGATGGGTGGACAGGGGGTGGCTACACCTTC
>NA|NA|TRBV18|TRBJ1-4
CASSPSRVGEKLFF
TGTGCCAGCTCACCGAGTAGGGTAGGAGAAAAACTGTTTTTT
>NA|few|TRBV18|TRBJ1-1
CASSPPSTGDEAFF
TGTGCCAGCTCACCACCGTCCACGGGGGATGAAGCTTTCTTT
>NA|NA|TRBV6-5|TRBJ2-3
CASSYSWGADTQYF
TGTGCCAGCAGTTACTCTTGGGGGGCAGATACGCAGTATTTT
>NA|NA|TRBV20-1|TRBJ2-2
CSATGAGELFF
TGCAGTGCTACAGGGGCCGGGGAGCTGTTTTTT
>TRBD1|NA|TRBV5-1|TRBJ2-2
CASSPDRATNTGELFF
TGCGCCAGCAGCCCCGACAGGGCTACCAACACCGGGGAGCTGTTTTTT
>TRBD2|NA|TRBV7-9|TRBJ2-3
CASSHRDYAPTDTQYF
TGTGCCAGCAGCCACCGGGACTATGCGCCAACAGATACGCAGTATTTT
>NA|once|TRBV2|TRBJ2-7
CASRGQRTSYEQYF
TGTGCCAGCAGGGGGCAGCGGACCTCCTACGAGCAGTACTTC
>NA|NA|TRBV7-6|TRBJ2-5
CASSPDVGLETQYF
TGTGCCAGCAGCCCGGACGTGGGGTTAGAGACCCAGTACTTC
>NA|few|TRBV7-3|TRBJ2-4
CASSLVRGTKNIQYF
TGTGCCAGCAGCTTAGTAAGGGGTACCAAAAACATTCAGTACTTC
>TRBD2|NA|TRBV18|TRBJ2-4
CASSPSGGEGHF
TGTGCCAGCTCGCCCTCGGGAGGTGAAGGGCACTTC
>TRBD1|NA|TRBV4-1|TRBJ2-7
CASSRDRGYEQYF
TGCGCCAGCAGCCGGGACAGGGGTTACGAGCAGTACTTC
>NA|NA|TRBV29-1|TRBJ1-2
CSVENPLTGNYGYTF
TGCAGCGTTGAAAACCCACTTACAGGGAACTATGGCTACACCTTC
>TRBD2|NA|TRBV4-2|TRBJ2-2
CASSQVTSGRITGELFF
TGTGCCAGCAGCCAAGTCACTAGCGGGAGAATAACCGGGGAGCTGTTTTTT
>NA|few|TRBV6-6|TRBJ2-7
CASTRDHNYEQYF
TGTGCCAGCACTAGGGACCATAACTACGAGCAGTACTTC
>NA|NA|TRBV5-4|TRBJ2-2
CASRHGGLPTGELFF
TGTGCCAGCAGGCACGGGGGGCTACCCACCGGGGAGCTGTTTTTT
>TRBD1|NA|TRBV29-1|TRBJ1-1
CSVQSGGAYTEAFF
TGCAGCGTACAATCAGGGGGCGCTTACACTGAAGCTTTCTTT
>NA|NA|TRBV19|TRBJ2-3
CASIGPSTDTQYF
TGTGCCAGTATAGGGCCAAGCACAGATACGCAGTATTTT
>NA|many|TRBV7-2|TRBJ2-7
CASSSVFWGIGEQYF
TGTGCCAGCAGCTCGGTTTTCTGGGGAATCGGCGAGCAGTACTTC
>NA|NA|TRBV7-8|TRBJ2-1
CASSPLRSYNEQFF
TGTGCCAGCAGCCCCCTCCGATCCTACAATGAGCAGTTCTTC
>NA|NA|TRBV18|TRBJ2-7
CASSPSQDLEQYF
TGTGCCAGCTCACCTTCTCAGGATCTCGAGCAGTACTTC
>TRBD1|NA|TRBV5-1|TRBJ1-2
CASRLGQGAAGYTF
TGCGCCAGCAGACTGGGACAGGGGGCCGCTGGCTACACCTTC
>NA|once|TRBV6-5|TRBJ2-1
CASSYISRGSYNEQFF
TGTGCCAGCAGTTATATCAGCAGGGGCTCCTACAATGAGCAGTTCTTC
>TRBD1|NA|TRBV5-1|TRBJ1-4
CASSLGQGDEKLFF
TGCGCCAGCAGCCTAGGACAGGGGGATGAAAAACTGTTTTTT
>TRBD2|NA|TRBV6-5|TRBJ2-5
CASSYSGGHGETQYF
TGTGCCAGCAGTTACTCGGGAGGGCATGGGGAGACCCAGTACTTC
>NA|NA|TRBV15|TRBJ2-2
CATSRVGPGELFF
TGTGCCACCAGCAGAGTCGGGCCGGGGGAGCTGTTTTTT
>NA|few|TRBV7-3|TRBJ2-1
CASSPTSDYEQFF
TGTGCCAGCAGCCCAACTAGTGACTATGAGCAGTTCTTC
>NA|NA|TRBV5-1|TRBJ1-1
CASSLLVNTEAFF
TGCGCCAGCAGCTTGTTGGTGAACACTGAAGCTTTCTTT
>NA|once|TRBV19|TRBJ2-7
CASSTGRDEQYF
TGTGCCAGTAGTACGGGCCGAGACGAGCAGTACTTC
>NA|NA|TRBV28|TRBJ2-2
CASGFIGELFF
TGTGCCAGCGGGTTCATTGGGGAGCTGTTTTTT
>NA|NA|TRBV7-9|TRBJ2-5
CASSLVAPPLQETQYF
TGTGCCAGCAGCTTAGTTGCCCCTCCACTCCAAGAGACCCAGTACTTC
>NA|NA|TRBV30|TRBJ1-1
CAWARTGGTEAFF
TGTGCCTGGGCCAGGACTGGGGGGACTGAAGCTTTCTTT
>NA|NA|TRBV25-1|TRBJ2-3
CASSERGGTLSTDTQYF
TGTGCCAGCAGTGAGAGAGGAGGGACTCTTAGCACAGATACGCAGTATTTT
>NA|NA|TRBV7-2|TRBJ2-1
CASSTGTGSPGQFF
TGTGCCAGCAGCACCGGGACTGGCTCACCGGGGCAGTTCTTC
>NA|NA|TRBV30|TRBJ2-5
CAWRRQPETQYF
TGTGCCTGGAGGAGGCAACCGGAGACCCAGTACTTC
>NA|NA|TRBV5-4|TRBJ1-2
CASNSGQGLLNNYGYTF
TGTGCCAGCAACTCGGGGCAGGGCCTCCTTAATAACTATGGCTACACCTTC
>NA|NA|TRBV6-1|TRBJ1-1
CASIIKAFF
TGTGCCAGCATTATAAAAGCTTTCTTT
>NA|many|TRBV5-6|TRBJ2-1
CASSPGWGETNEQFF
TGTGCCAGCAGCCCGGGTTGGGGGGAGACGAATGAGCAGTTCTTC
>NA|once|TRBV5-1|TRBJ1-4
CASSLYQGRPNEKLFF
TGCGCCAGCAGCTTGTATCAGGGGCGACCTAATGAAAAACTGTTTTTT
>NA|NA|TRBV2|TRBJ2-5
CASSEYGQIGETQYF
TGTGCCAGCAGTGAATACGGACAGATCGGAGAGACCCAGTACTTC